This T cell receptor beta chain was found in a study of blood T cell repertoires in COVID-19. Looking at the study overall: COVID-19 samples from acute and convalescent phases originated in the United States, Italy and Spain. T cells, B-cell-depleted T cells, or PBMCs supplied cDNA or gDNA.

As originally analysed: Cell counts per sample came from amplifying reference gene primers. TCRdb's copy holds only in-frame clones and misses some; the assay was immunoSEQ multiplex PCR. That table is the source of V, J and clone size, and D and trimming were worked out from the DNA. The table lists roughly 70,000 clones, approximately 83% of them singletons. Germline lookup yields CDR1 MNHEY and CDR2 SVGAGI. V was pared by 7 bases and J by 0 bases, with 9 bases of the junction left unmatched. There are 15 residues in the CDR3. Input material: peripheral blood. V and J are TRBV6-5 and TRBJ2-7; 7 nucleotides line up with TRBD1. This TCR came from a human donor in a cohort sampled during active COVID-19. The CDR3: CASTETGSPSYEQYF. Written as DNA, the CDR3 is TGTGCCAGCACCGAGACAGGGTCCCCCTCCTACGAGCAGTACTTC.